Sequencing of this T cell receptor beta chain was carried out in a study of blood T cell repertoires in COVID-19. The protocol was immunoSEQ multiplex PCR, while the TCRdb copy is restricted to in-frame clones and leaves out a portion. Of 250,000 to 300,000 clones detected, approximately 90% appear once; the ten largest clones hold roughly 6.1%. The sequence was collected from a woman in her forties or fifties with COVID-19, enrolled during active disease. Sample: peripheral blood.

Here the CDR3 DNA reads TGTGCCAGCAGCTACCGGGGTGTGGAATACAATGAGCAGTTCTTC. Protein: CASSYRGVEYNEQFF. J is TRBJ2-1 and V is TRBV5-6; D might be TRBD2 (5 bases). CDR1 is SGHDT and CDR2 is YYEEEE in the germline V gene. V was cut by 3 bases and J by 4 bases, with 14 bases left in between. The CDR3 spans 15 residues.